This TCR beta chain was recovered during a study of T-cell memory formation after mild COVID-19. Study-level background: The TCR clusters were mostly specific to one donor.

V lost 8 bases, J lost 0 bases, and 10 bases lay in between. Germline V lookup: CDR1 DFQATT, CDR2 SNEGSKA (reference sequence). This CDR3 region has 13 residues. Amplification by 5'RACE using constant-segment primers produced TCR alpha and TCR beta cDNA libraries that carried sample barcodes and UMIs. Each CDR3 protein is one row after TCRdb ran MiXCR on the 5' RACE reads. Here the sample spans 350,000 to 450,000 distinct CDR3 sequences, 20% being singletons. Material: PBMCs or a T cell subset sorted from them (not recorded which). The chain recombines TRBV20-1 with TRBJ2-2; D unresolved. This clonotype was sampled from an adult woman who had mild COVID-19 (a few samples of this study predate the infection). Cell type and time point are not known. CDR3 bases: TGCAGTCCGGAACGGACGAACACCGGGGAGCTGTTTTTT. Translating gives CSPERTNTGELFF.